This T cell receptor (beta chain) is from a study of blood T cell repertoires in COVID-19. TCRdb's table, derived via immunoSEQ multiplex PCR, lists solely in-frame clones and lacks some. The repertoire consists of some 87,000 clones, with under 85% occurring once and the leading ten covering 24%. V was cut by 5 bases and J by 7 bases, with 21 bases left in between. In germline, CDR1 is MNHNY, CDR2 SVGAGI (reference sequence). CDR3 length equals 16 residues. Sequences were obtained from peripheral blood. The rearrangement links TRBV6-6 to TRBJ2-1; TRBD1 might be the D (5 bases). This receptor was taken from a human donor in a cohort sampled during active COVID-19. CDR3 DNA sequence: TGTGCCAGCAGTCGAACAGGATCTCAAATATGGAATGAGCAGTTCTTC. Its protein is CASSRTGSQIWNEQFF.